This T cell receptor (beta chain) was sequenced in a study of T cells after yellow fever vaccination. Study findings and constraints: Clones that expanded after primary vaccination mostly reappeared after the booster (nearly 98% CD4, approximately 89% CD8). Contamination of FACS-sorted repertoires by abundant clonotypes from the bulk population could occur.

Note on this clonotype: Its target is unknown.

Each CDR3 protein gets one entry after TCRdb re-called the 5' RACE reads with MiXCR. This sample has over 110,000 distinct CDR3 sequences, with 7.7% found just once. The sample was CD4+ T cells sorted from PBMCs, taken 5 days after the yellow fever booster vaccination. This clonotype originated in a man under 40 who received the YFV17D yellow fever vaccine.

DNA of the CDR3: TGCAGTGCTAGAGAGGGCGGGGCCGGGGAGCTGTTTTTT. Protein: CSAREGGAGELFF. The V gene is TRBV20-1, the J gene TRBJ2-2; perhaps TRBD2 as D (6 bases). V was pared by 0 bases and J by 6 bases, with 8 bases between. The CDR3 runs 13 residues. The germline V gene has CDR1 DFQATT and CDR2 SNEGSKA (reference sequence).